The entry that follows covers one T cell receptor (beta chain) sequence. Antigen: not known. The CDR3 has 14 amino acids. The germline gives CDR1 LNHDA, CDR2 SQIVND (reference sequence). V shed 5 bases and J 7 bases; nucleotides not matched to a gene: 7. Lysates of CMV-infected fibroblasts at about 10 ug/mL stimulated these cells. Sorting of responding CD4+ T cells relied on upregulated CD40 ligand together with CD69. The sample comes from a study of persistence of HIV-infected CD4 T cells. Study context: Blood samples, up to roughly 200 mL, came from multiple time points, except a couple of leukapheresis donors sampled once.

The study's findings and limits: Bulk TCR data could not be restricted to HIV-1-infected CMV-responding cells. Antigen-responding cells were enriched for degenerate expanded CDR3beta sequences. TCR oligoclonality correlated with proviral oligoclonality in the same sorted populations.

This was the immunoSEQ version 4 assay in survey mode. Here immunoSEQ multiplex PCR was the method, and the copy in TCRdb shows in-frame clones only, minus some. This sample has approximately 5,000 clones, with about 61% found just once. The sequence was obtained from an adult man with HIV who was CMV-seropositive. The specimen was CD4+ T cells sorted from PBMCs after approximately 18-hour stimulation, collected from a patient who received antiretroviral therapy. This rearrangement joins TRBV19 to TRBJ2-1; 8 nucleotides line up with TRBD1. CDR3 DNA: TGTGCCAGTAGTCCCCGACAGGGGTGGAATGAGCAGTTCTTC. This gives the protein CASSPRQGWNEQFF.